The next 16 T cell receptor beta chains were all read from a single sample in a study of T cell responses to AZD1222 COVID-19 vaccine. This table comes from immunoSEQ multiplex PCR, and its TCRdb copy is limited to in-frame clones, with some not included. This table holds 150,000 to 200,000 clones, roughly 91% found once. The material was peripheral blood, obtained on day 0 of AZD1222 vaccination. Receptors originate from an adult in good health.

This clone appeared once. The V gene is TRBV6-1, the J gene TRBJ1-3, with D maybe TRBD1 (6 bases). This CDR3 contains 17 residues. Germline assignment: CDR1 MNHNS and CDR2 SASEGT. V was pared by 2 bases and J by 1 base, with 15 bases between. CDR3 sequence reads: CASSEYGWGASGNTIYF. The DNA of the CDR3 is TGTGCCAGCAGTGAATACGGGTGGGGGGCTTCTGGAAACACCATATATTTT.

This clone was found a few times. The chain uses TRBV27 and TRBJ1-6; 12 bases fit TRBD1. V gave up 3 bases and J gave up 7 bases; unmatched junction bases: 7. CDR1 is MNHEY and CDR2 is SMNVEV in the germline V gene (reference sequence). CDR3 size: 17 residues. DNA for the CDR3: TGTGCCAGCAGTTTTTCCGGGACAGGGGGCGTAAATTCACCCCTCCACTTT. It encodes CASSFSGTGGVNSPLHF.

In regard to this clone: A much larger clone sits a single nucleotide away, making a read error possible. The rearrangement joins TRBV4-1 to TRBJ2-2; D ambiguous. The germline CDR1 and CDR2 sequences are MGHRA and YSYEKL. CDR3 length equals 14 residues. CDR3 loop: CASSLQSNIGELFF. The CDR3 coding sequence is TGCGCCAGCAGCCTCCAATCGAACATCGGGGAGCTGTTTTTT.

V is TRBV7-9 and J is TRBJ2-7, with 12 bases that match TRBD2. Trimming at V came to 6 bases and at J to 0 bases, leaving 12 bases not matched to a gene. The germline gives CDR1 SEHNR, CDR2 FQNEAQ (reference sequence). The CDR3 covers 18 residues. The DNA of the CDR3 is TGTGCCAGCAGGAATACCCCCGGGACTAGCGGGCCCTCCTACGAGCAGTACTTC. Encoded protein: CASRNTPGTSGPSYEQYF.

The V gene is TRBV28, the J gene TRBJ1-4, with D perhaps TRBD1 (5 bases). V lost 5 bases to trimming and J lost 7 bases, with 8 bases between them. Germline V gene sequence: CDR1 MDHEN, CDR2 SYDVKM. The CDR3 runs 12 residues. The CDR3 loop is CASSGGLEKLFF. The CDR3 bases are TGTGCCAGCAGTGGGGGTCTTGAAAAACTGTTTTTT.

V gene TRBV7-9 combines with J gene TRBJ2-3; 11 positions agree with TRBD1. J gave up 2 bases and V 5 bases, and 6 bases lay outside the gene matches. CDR1 is SEHNR and CDR2 is FQNEAQ in the germline V gene (reference sequence). The CDR3 is 16 amino acids. The CDR3 sequence is CASSPRTGGVTDTQYF. In DNA, the CDR3 is TGTGCCAGCAGCCCCCGGACAGGGGGCGTCACAGATACGCAGTATTTT. Combining the CDR3 with reference TRBV7-9 and TRBJ2-3 gives the whole variable domain DTGVSQNPRHKITKRGQNVTFRCDPISEHNRLYWYRQTLGQGPEFLTYFQNEAQLEKSRLLSDRFSAERPKGSFSTLEIQRTEQGDSAMYLCASSPRTGGVTDTQYFGPGTRLTVL.

The V gene is TRBV19, the J gene TRBJ1-2, with TRBD1 matching 8 bases. Germline V lookup: CDR1 LNHDA, CDR2 SQIVND (reference sequence). The CDR3 consists of 15 residues. J lost 2 bases, V lost 6 bases, and 8 bases had no gene match. CDR3 sequence: CASRRPDRGNYGYTF. CDR3 sequence (DNA): TGTGCCAGTAGACGACCCGACAGGGGCAACTATGGCTACACCTTC.

The V gene is TRBV7-2, the J gene TRBJ2-2; D may be TRBD1 (5 bases). Germline CDR1 reads SGHTA; CDR2 reads FQGNSA. CDR3 length equals 13 residues. Trimming shortened V by 3 bases and J by 6 bases, and 8 bases separated the two germline ends. CDR3 coding DNA: TGTGCCAGCAGCTTTCTAGGGGCCGGGGAGCTGTTTTTT. The encoded protein is CASSFLGAGELFF.

This sequence joins TRBV7-2 and TRBJ2-1, with 11 bases matching TRBD1. Trimming removed 5 bases from V and 8 bases from J; junction bases left unmatched: 8. The CDR3 covers 15 residues. Germline V gives CDR1 SGHTA, CDR2 FQGNSA. The CDR3 coding sequence is TGTGCCAGCAGCCATCGGACAGGGGGCAACGATGAGCAGTTCTTC. This codes for CASSHRTGGNDEQFF.

The chain combines TRBV18 with TRBJ2-3; weak D call: TRBD1 (5 bases). CDR3 length equals 15 residues. The V end lost 2 bases, the J end lost 0 bases, and 9 bases lay between the germline ends. Germline-derived CDR1 and CDR2 are KGHSH and LQKENI. The CDR3: CASSPNRQSTDTQYF. CDR3 bases: TGTGCCAGCTCACCAAATCGACAGAGCACAGATACGCAGTATTTT.

The chain has TRBV6-5 and TRBJ1-1, with TRBD1 matching 8 bases. After removal of 2 bases from V and 2 bases from J, the junction contained 1 base not matched to a gene. The CDR3 contains 14 residues. Germline V gene lookup returns CDR1 MNHEY and CDR2 SVGAGI. The CDR3 DNA reads as TGTGCCAGCAGTTACGACAGGGGAAACACTGAAGCTTTCTTT. It translates to CASSYDRGNTEAFF.

The chain carries TRBV7-9 and TRBJ2-3; 11 nucleotides agree with TRBD2. The trim removed 5 bases at V and 4 bases at J, leaving 5 bases unmatched. The CDR3 is 15 amino acids. Germline values: CDR1 SEHNR, CDR2 FQNEAQ (reference sequence). The CDR3 loop reads CASSTLAGGSDTQYF. CDR3 DNA: TGTGCCAGCAGCACCCTAGCGGGGGGATCAGATACGCAGTATTTT. The full variable domain, its missing parts supplied by reference TRBV7-9 and TRBJ2-3, is DTGVSQNPRHKITKRGQNVTFRCDPISEHNRLYWYRQTLGQGPEFLTYFQNEAQLEKSRLLSDRFSAERPKGSFSTLEIQRTEQGDSAMYLCASSTLAGGSDTQYFGPGTRLTVL.

The chain joins TRBV9 to TRBJ2-7; D possibly corresponds to TRBD1 (5 bases). CDR3 length equals 13 residues. The germline gives CDR1 SGDLS, CDR2 YYNGEE. The ends were cut back, 2 bases at V and 1 base at J, with 7 bases in the middle. In DNA, the CDR3 is TGTGCCAGCAGCGTTCAGGGTTCCTACGAGCAGTACTTC. Protein: CASSVQGSYEQYF. The full variable domain, in which reference TRBV9 and TRBJ2-7 provide the parts outside the CDR3, is DSGVTQTPKHLITATGQRVTLRCSPRSGDLSVYWYQQSLDQGLQFLIQYYNGEERAKGNILERFSAQQFPDLHSELNLSSLELGDSALYFCASSVQGSYEQYFGPGTRLTVT.

The chain has TRBV6-2 or TRBV6-3 and TRBJ1-3; 9 bases match TRBD1. J gave up 2 bases and V 5 bases, and 10 bases lay outside the gene matches. This CDR3 has 17 residues. Germline CDR1 MNHEY, CDR2 SVGEGT. In DNA, the CDR3 is TGTGCCAGCAGTCCCTTCCGGGACAGGGAGACTGGAAACACCATATATTTT. Protein: CASSPFRDRETGNTIYF.

The chain has TRBV3-1 (or the pseudogene TRBV3-2) and TRBJ2-1, with TRBD2 matching 13 bases. The CDR3 length is 16 residues. Germline CDR1 LGHDT, CDR2 YNNKEL (reference sequence). The V segment lost 4 bases and the J segment 6 bases; nucleotides outside the gene matches: 6. The CDR3 sequence is CASSRRTSGGRNEQFF. CDR3 DNA: TGTGCCAGCAGCCGAAGGACTAGCGGGGGCCGCAATGAGCAGTTCTTC.

V usage is TRBV9 and J usage is TRBJ2-7, with 7 bases matching TRBD1. Trimming took 1 base from V and 3 from J; bases not matched to a gene: 7. The V gene's germline CDR1 is SGDLS and CDR2 YYNGEE. The CDR3 loop spans 15 amino acids. CDR3 region: CASSVRAGGSYEQYF. DNA for the CDR3: TGTGCCAGCAGCGTAAGGGCAGGGGGTAGCTACGAGCAGTACTTC.